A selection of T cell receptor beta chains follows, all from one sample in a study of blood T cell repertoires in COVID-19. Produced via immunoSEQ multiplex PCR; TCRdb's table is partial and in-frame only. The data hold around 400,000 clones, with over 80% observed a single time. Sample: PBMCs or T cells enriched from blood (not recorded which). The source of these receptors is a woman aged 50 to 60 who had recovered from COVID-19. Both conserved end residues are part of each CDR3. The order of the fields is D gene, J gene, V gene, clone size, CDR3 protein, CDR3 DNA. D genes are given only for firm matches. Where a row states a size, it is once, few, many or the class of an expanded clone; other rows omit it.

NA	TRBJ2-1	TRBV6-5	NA	CAIGLGVEQFF	TGTGCCATCGGCCTAGGGGTTGAGCAGTTCTTC
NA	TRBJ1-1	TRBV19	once	CASRGEQLEAFF	TGTGCCAGTAGGGGAGAACAGTTGGAAGCTTTCTTT
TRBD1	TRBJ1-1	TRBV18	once	CATGTDGFF	TGTGCGACCGGGACAGATGGTTTCTTT
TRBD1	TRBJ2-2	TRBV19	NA	CASKIIAGQGKAGELFF	TGTGCCAGTAAAATAATCGCAGGACAGGGGAAGGCCGGGGAGCTGTTTTTT
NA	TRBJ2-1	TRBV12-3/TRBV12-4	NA	CASTPQEYEQFF	TGTGCCAGCACTCCCCAAGAGTATGAGCAGTTCTTC
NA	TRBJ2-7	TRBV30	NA	CAWSVIYEQYF	TGTGCCTGGAGTGTTATTTACGAGCAGTACTTC
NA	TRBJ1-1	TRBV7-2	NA	CASSIGGSNTEAFF	TGTGCCAGCTCTATCGGAGGGTCGAACACTGAAGCTTTCTTT
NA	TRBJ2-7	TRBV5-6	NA	CASSPNGQSEQYF	TGTGCCAGCAGCCCTAATGGGCAGTCCGAGCAGTACTTC
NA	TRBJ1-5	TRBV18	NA	CASSLSGNSNQPQHF	TGTGCCAGCTCACTATCGGGGAATAGCAATCAGCCCCAGCATTTT
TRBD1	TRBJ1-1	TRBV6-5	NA	CASSYSITPGTGGAFF	TGTGCCAGCAGTTACTCGATTACCCCCGGGACAGGGGGCGCTTTCTTT
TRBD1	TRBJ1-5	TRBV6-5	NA	CASSVGTGGGQPQHF	TGTGCCAGCAGCGTGGGGACAGGGGGCGGGCAGCCCCAGCATTTT
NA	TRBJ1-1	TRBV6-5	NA	CARRQRMNTEAFF	TGTGCCAGGCGGCAGAGGATGAACACTGAAGCTTTCTTT
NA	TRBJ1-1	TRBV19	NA	CASSISVLNTEAFF	TGTGCCAGTAGTATATCTGTACTTAACACTGAAGCTTTCTTT
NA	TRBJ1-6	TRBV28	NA	CASSSWTFAWALHF	TGTGCCAGCAGTTCCTGGACTTTTGCTTGGGCCCTCCACTTT
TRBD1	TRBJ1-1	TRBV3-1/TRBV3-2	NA	CASSQVIQGAKVGTEAFF	TGTGCCAGCAGCCAAGTTATACAGGGGGCGAAGGTGGGCACTGAAGCTTTCTTT
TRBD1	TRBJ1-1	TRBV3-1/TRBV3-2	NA	CASSRTGATEAFF	TGTGCCAGCAGCCGCACAGGGGCCACTGAAGCTTTCTTT
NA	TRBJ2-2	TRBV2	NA	CASEQPPAGELFF	TGTGCCAGCGAACAACCTCCCGCCGGGGAGCTGTTTTTT
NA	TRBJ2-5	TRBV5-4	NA	CASSDRGGQETQYF	TGTGCCAGCAGCGATAGGGGGGGGCAGGAGACCCAGTACTTC
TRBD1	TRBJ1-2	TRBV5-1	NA	CASSPGQPNYGYTF	TGCGCCAGCAGCCCGGGACAGCCTAACTATGGCTACACCTTC
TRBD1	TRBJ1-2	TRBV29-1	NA	CSAVDRGDYGYTF	TGCAGCGCCGTGGACAGGGGAGACTATGGCTACACCTTC
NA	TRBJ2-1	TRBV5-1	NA	CASTPGPRGGADDEQFF	TGCGCCAGCACCCCAGGGCCCCGAGGGGGGGCGGACGATGAGCAGTTCTTC
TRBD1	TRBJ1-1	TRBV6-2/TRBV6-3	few	CASSTYRGRTEAFF	TGTGCCAGCAGTACATACAGGGGCCGCACTGAAGCTTTCTTT
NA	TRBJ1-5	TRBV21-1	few	CASGTLRGQGSQPQHF	TGTGCCAGCGGGACACTAAGGGGACAGGGGAGTCAGCCCCAGCATTTT
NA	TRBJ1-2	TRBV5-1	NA	CASSLDPGVGYTF	TGCGCCAGCAGCCTGGACCCGGGGGTTGGCTACACCTTC
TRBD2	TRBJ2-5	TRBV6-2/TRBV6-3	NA	CASSYPAGASETQYF	TGTGCCAGCAGTTATCCAGCGGGAGCTTCAGAGACCCAGTACTTC
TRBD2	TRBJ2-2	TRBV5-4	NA	CASSSGGVDRNTGELFF	TGTGCCAGCAGCTCGGGAGGGGTGGATAGGAACACCGGGGAGCTGTTTTTT
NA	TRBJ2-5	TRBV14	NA	CASSQAGARETQYF	TGTGCCAGCAGCCAAGCAGGGGCTCGAGAGACCCAGTACTTC
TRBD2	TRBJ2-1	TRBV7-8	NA	CASSQGLAGAYNEQFF	TGTGCCAGCAGCCAAGGACTAGCGGGGGCTTACAATGAGCAGTTCTTC
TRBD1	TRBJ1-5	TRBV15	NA	CATGQGARQPQHF	TGTGCCACCGGACAGGGGGCGCGTCAGCCCCAGCATTTT
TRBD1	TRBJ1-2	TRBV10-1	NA	CASSMTGGAAGYTF	TGCGCCAGCAGTATGACAGGGGGGGCCGCCGGCTACACCTTC
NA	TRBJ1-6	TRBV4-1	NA	CASSQDINRVTPLHF	TGCGCCAGCAGCCAAGATATTAACAGGGTGACTCCCCTCCACTTT
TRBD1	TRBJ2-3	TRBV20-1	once	CSASGLGTGGADTQYF	TGCAGTGCTAGTGGATTGGGGACAGGGGGCGCGGATACGCAGTATTTT
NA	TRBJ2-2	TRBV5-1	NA	CASSFDRPTGELFF	TGCGCCAGCAGCTTCGACAGACCCACCGGGGAGCTGTTTTTT
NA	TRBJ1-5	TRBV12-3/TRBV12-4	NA	CASSQGSNQPQHF	TGTGCCAGCAGCCAGGGGAGCAATCAGCCCCAGCATTTT
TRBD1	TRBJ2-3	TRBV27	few	CASSRQGSTDTQYF	TGTGCCAGCAGTCGACAGGGGAGCACAGATACGCAGTATTTT
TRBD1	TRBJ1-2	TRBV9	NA	CASSVTGEYGYTF	TGTGCCAGCAGCGTAACAGGGGAGTACGGCTACACCTTC
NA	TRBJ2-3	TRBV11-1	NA	CASSPQRGTDTQYF	TGTGCCAGCAGCCCGCAACGGGGCACAGATACGCAGTATTTT
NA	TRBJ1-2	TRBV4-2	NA	CASSQDPAPRDYGYTF	TGTGCCAGCAGCCAAGATCCGGCCCCGAGGGACTATGGCTACACCTTC
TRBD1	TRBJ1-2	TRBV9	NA	CASSPGRGQSYGYTF	TGTGCCAGCAGCCCCGGACGGGGACAGTCTTATGGCTACACCTTC
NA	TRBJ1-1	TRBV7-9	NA	CASSHPGRGREAFF	TGTGCCAGCAGCCACCCGGGGAGAGGGCGAGAAGCTTTCTTT
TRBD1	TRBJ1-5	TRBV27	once	CASSPGQSYNQPQHF	TGTGCCAGCAGCCCGGGACAGAGCTACAATCAGCCCCAGCATTTT
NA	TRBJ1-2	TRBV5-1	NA	CASSLGAGDGYTF	TGCGCCAGCAGCCTAGGGGCTGGGGATGGCTACACCTTC
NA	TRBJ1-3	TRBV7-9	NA	CASSWDTSSGNTIYF	TGTGCCAGCAGCTGGGACACGAGCTCTGGAAACACCATATATTTT
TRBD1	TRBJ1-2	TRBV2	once	CASSERTGGSGYTF	TGTGCCAGCAGTGAACGGACAGGGGGCTCTGGCTACACCTTC
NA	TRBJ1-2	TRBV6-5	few	CASSYSGDYGYTF	TGTGCCAGCAGTTACTCAGGGGACTATGGCTACACCTTC
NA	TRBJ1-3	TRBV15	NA	CATSRESFGNTIYF	TGTGCCACCAGCAGAGAAAGCTTCGGAAACACCATATATTTT